These 3 T cell receptor beta chains were sequenced from one sample in a study of molecular identifiers for immune sequencing clone quantification. TCRdb itself ran the PCR reads through MiXCR, one entry per CDR3 protein. In the table there are a few hundred thousand distinct CDR3 sequences, roughly 23% of which are singletons. Sequences were obtained from naive CD8+ T cells from blood, with Jurkat cell RNA spiked in. Subset here: FACS-sorted CD8+CD4-CCR7+CD45RA+ naive T cells. Receptors were obtained from a human donor in good health. Some libraries in this study had Jurkat cell RNA spiked in.

This clonotype was seen at least ten times. V gene TRBV6-2 or TRBV6-3 combines with J gene TRBJ1-1; 9 nucleotides align to TRBD1. Germline V CDR1 and CDR2: MNHEY, SVGEGT. The V gene end was trimmed by 6 bases and the J gene end by 4 bases; junction bases not matched to a gene: 6. There are 14 residues in the CDR3. CDR3 residues: CASRLTGGFTEAFF. DNA of the CDR3: TGTGCCAGCAGATTGACAGGGGGGTTCACTGAAGCTTTCTTT.

Note on this clonotype: A much more abundant neighbour one base away suggests this may be a read error. J is TRBJ2-3 and V is TRBV24-1; 9 bases line up with TRBD2. The V gene end was trimmed by 1 base and the J gene end by 2 bases; junction bases not matched to a gene: 9. This CDR3 has 18 amino acids. Germline lookup yields CDR1 KGHDR and CDR2 SFDVKD. The CDR3 nucleotides are TGTGCCACCAGTGATTTCTGGACTAGCGAGAGTGACACAGATACGCAGTATTTT. Residues: CATSDFWTSESDTDTQYF.

This clonotype appeared many times. The chain combines TRBV27 with TRBJ2-1, with 8 bases that match TRBD2. The V gene end was trimmed by 6 bases and the J gene end by 0 bases; junction bases not matched to a gene: 4. There are 15 residues in the CDR3. The germline gives CDR1 MNHEY, CDR2 SMNVEV (reference sequence). CDR3 bases: TGTGCCAGCAGCTTAAGCGGGAGCTCCTACAATGAGCAGTTCTTC. This translates into CASSLSGSSYNEQFF.